Below, 18 T cell receptor beta chains from the same sample are listed, as sequenced in a study of T cell responses to AZD1222 COVID-19 vaccine. The assay was immunoSEQ multiplex PCR, and TCRdb's table has in-frame clones only and misses some. The sample holds 120,000 or so clones, over 75% seen once. The sequencing used peripheral blood, collected on day 0 of AZD1222 vaccination. Receptors originate from an adult in good health.

The genes are TRBV15 and TRBJ1-5; D may be TRBD1 (6 bases). From germline, CDR1 is LNHNV and CDR2 YYDKDF (reference sequence). This CDR3 spans 16 amino acids. V was cut by 2 bases and J by 0 bases, with 11 bases left in between. The CDR3 DNA reads TGTGCCACCAGCAGACTCTCAGGGGATAGCAATCAGCCCCAGCATTTT. Translating gives CATSRLSGDSNQPQHF.

V gene TRBV27 combines with J gene TRBJ1-2; 8 nucleotides line up with TRBD1. CDR1 MNHEY and CDR2 SMNVEV come from the germline V gene (reference sequence). The trim removed 5 bases at V and 5 bases at J, leaving 10 bases unmatched. The CDR3 sequence is 15 residues long. CDR3 amino acids: CASSLVGQGSYGYTF. For the CDR3, the DNA is TGTGCCAGCAGTCTCGTTGGACAGGGCTCTTATGGCTACACCTTC.

This chain uses TRBV28 with TRBJ1-1; perhaps TRBD1 as D (6 bases). The germline CDR1 and CDR2 sequences are MDHEN and SYDVKM. CDR3 length: 15 residues. Trimming removed 5 bases from V and 4 bases from J, with 17 bases in between. The CDR3 is CASSVPKGGPTEAFF. CDR3 nucleotide sequence: TGTGCCAGCAGTGTTCCAAAAGGGGGGCCCACTGAAGCTTTCTTT.

V and J are TRBV4-2 and TRBJ1-1; no firm D call. V was trimmed by 0 bases and J by 3 bases, leaving 8 bases between them. Germline V gene sequence: CDR1 LGHNA, CDR2 YNFKEQ. This CDR3 comprises 14 residues. Written as DNA, the CDR3 is TGTGCCAGCAGCCAAGATTTTGGGGACACTGAAGCTTTCTTT. This gives the protein CASSQDFGDTEAFF.

The rearrangement joins TRBV7-6 to TRBJ2-1, with 12 positions matching TRBD2. CDR3 size: 15 residues. CDR1 and CDR2 (germline): SGHVS, FNYEAQ. V lost 5 bases, J lost 8 bases, and 7 bases stayed unmatched. DNA for the CDR3: TGTGCCAGCAGCCTGGGGACTAGCGGGTGGGATGAGCAGTTCTTC. This sequence encodes CASSLGTSGWDEQFF.

Comment on this clone: One junction end does not reproduce the germline sequence, and a read error may be involved. The chain carries TRBV9 and TRBJ1-5; possibly TRBD1 for D (6 bases). Germline CDR1 and CDR2: SGDLS and YYNGEE. CDR3 size: 14 residues. Here the CDR3 DNA reads TGTGCCAGCAACGTAGGGGGGAGGGATCAGCCCCAGCATTTT. Its translation: CASNVGGRDQPQHF.

The CDR3 nucleotides read TGCAGCGTTGCTGGCCTCAGGCGGGAGACCCAGTACTTC. Translating gives CSVAGLRRETQYF. This rearrangement joins TRBV29-1 to TRBJ2-5; D is uncertain. From germline, CDR1 is SQVTM and CDR2 ANQGSEA. The CDR3 runs to 13 residues. Trimming shortened V by 4 bases and J by 5 bases, and 14 bases separated the two germline ends.

J is TRBJ1-5 and V is TRBV7-8; D call uncertain. V was trimmed by 2 bases and J by 0 bases, leaving 11 bases between them. Looked up from germline, CDR1 is SGHVS and CDR2 is FQNEAQ. This CDR3 has 16 amino acids. For the CDR3, the DNA is TGTGCCAGCAGCTTACTAGGGCAGGTTAGCAATCAGCCCCAGCATTTT. Protein product: CASSLLGQVSNQPQHF.

The CDR3, as DNA: TGTGCCAGTGTTGTGGATCTCACCGGGGAGCTGTTTTTT. Translating it yields CASVVDLTGELFF. The chain links TRBV11-3 to TRBJ2-2; D call uncertain. The CDR3 runs 13 residues. Trimming took off 9 bases at V and 4 bases at J, with 12 bases between the two ends. CDR1 and CDR2 (germline): SGHNT, YENEEA.

The chain recombines TRBV5-4 with TRBJ2-3; 10 bases line up with TRBD1. Looked up from germline, CDR1 is SGHNT and CDR2 is YYREEE (reference sequence). The CDR3 totals 16 residues. Trimming took 0 bases from V and 4 from J; bases not matched to a gene: 5. In DNA form, the CDR3 reads TGTGCCAGCAGCTTGGGGGACAGGGGTGGTGCAGATACGCAGTATTTT. This translates into CASSLGDRGGADTQYF.

This rearrangement joins TRBV27 to TRBJ2-7, with D tentatively TRBD1 or TRBD2 (5 bases each). V gave up 5 bases and J gave up 2 bases, with 10 bases separating them. CDR3 length: 13 amino acids. CDR1 is MNHEY and CDR2 is SMNVEV in the germline V gene (reference sequence). In DNA, the CDR3 is TGTGCCAGCAGTCCGGGGACCGCCTACGAGCAGTACTTC. It specifies CASSPGTAYEQYF.

The rearrangement joins TRBV5-1 to TRBJ1-2; perhaps TRBD1 as D (5 bases). Trimming took 2 bases from V and 2 from J, leaving 10 bases between them. Germline V CDR1 and CDR2: SGHRS, YFSETQ. CDR3 length equals 14 residues. DNA for the CDR3: TGCGCCAGCAGCTTATCGCGGGACAACTATGGCTACACCTTC. Encoded protein: CASSLSRDNYGYTF.

The chain carries TRBV7-3 and TRBJ2-2; D is possibly TRBD2 (6 bases). V lost 5 bases to trimming and J lost 6 bases, with 16 bases between them. The CDR3 spans 15 residues. Per germline, CDR1 SGHTA and CDR2 FQGTGA. The CDR3 DNA reads TGTGCCAGCAGCGGATCGGGAGACCCGGCCGGGGAGCTGTTTTTT. Protein product: CASSGSGDPAGELFF.

The chain has TRBV18 and TRBJ2-6; tentative D call: TRBD1 (5 bases). The germline V gene has CDR1 KGHSH and CDR2 LQKENI. The CDR3 is 19 amino acids. V was cut by 7 bases and J by 0 bases, with 22 bases left in between. CDR3 protein: CASFQGLATLNSGANVLTF. CDR3 nucleotides: TGTGCCAGCTTCCAGGGCCTCGCCACTCTGAACTCTGGGGCCAACGTCCTGACTTTC.

This clone is a singleton in its sample. The rearrangement links TRBV6-1 to TRBJ1-2, with D uncertain. Germline V gene data show CDR1 as MNHNS and CDR2 as SASEGT. There are 15 residues in the CDR3. Deletions cut 0 bases from V and 5 bases from J, with 13 bases between. CDR3 sequence reads: CASSEALRGGYGYTF. CDR3 nucleotide sequence: TGTGCCAGCAGTGAAGCGCTCCGCGGCGGGTATGGCTACACCTTC.

The chain uses TRBV11-2 and TRBJ2-7, with 7 bases matching TRBD1. This CDR3 region has 13 residues. CDR1 and CDR2 (germline): SGHAT, FQNNGV. J was trimmed by 5 bases and V by 5 bases; bases with no gene match: 6. The CDR3 bases are TGTGCCAGCAGCACGGACAGGTTCCACGAGCAGTACTTC. Protein sequence: CASSTDRFHEQYF. The entire variable domain, with the rest obtained from reference TRBV11-2 and TRBJ2-7, is as follows: EAGVAQSPRYKIIEKRQSVAFWCNPISGHATLYWYQQILGQGPKLLIQFQNNGVVDDSQLPKDRFSAERLKGVDSTLKIQPAKLEDSAVYLCASSTDRFHEQYFGPGTRLTVT.

The chain joins TRBV6-2 or TRBV6-3 to TRBJ1-2, with a weak D call TRBD1 (6 bases). The CDR3 length is 12 residues. V gave up 2 bases and J gave up 6 bases, with 7 bases separating them. Germline V gives CDR1 MNHEY, CDR2 SVGEGT. The CDR3 DNA sequence: TGTGCCAGCAGTTACGGACAGCATGGCTACACCTTC. Protein sequence: CASSYGQHGYTF.

V is TRBV5-1 and J is TRBJ1-1, with D possibly being TRBD1 (6 bases). The CDR3 loop spans 13 amino acids. The germline V gene has CDR1 SGHRS and CDR2 YFSETQ. V was cut by 5 bases and J by 1 base, with 9 bases left in between. The CDR3 coding sequence is TGCGCCAGCAGTGGACAGCGGAACACTGAAGCTTTCTTT. It codes for CASSGQRNTEAFF. The variable domain in full, completed from reference TRBV5-1 and TRBJ1-1, reads KAGVTQTPRYLIKTRGQQVTLSCSPISGHRSVSWYQQTPGQGLQFLFEYFSETQRNKGNFPGRFSGRQFSNSRSEMNVSTLELGDSALYLCASSGQRNTEAFFGQGTRLTVV.